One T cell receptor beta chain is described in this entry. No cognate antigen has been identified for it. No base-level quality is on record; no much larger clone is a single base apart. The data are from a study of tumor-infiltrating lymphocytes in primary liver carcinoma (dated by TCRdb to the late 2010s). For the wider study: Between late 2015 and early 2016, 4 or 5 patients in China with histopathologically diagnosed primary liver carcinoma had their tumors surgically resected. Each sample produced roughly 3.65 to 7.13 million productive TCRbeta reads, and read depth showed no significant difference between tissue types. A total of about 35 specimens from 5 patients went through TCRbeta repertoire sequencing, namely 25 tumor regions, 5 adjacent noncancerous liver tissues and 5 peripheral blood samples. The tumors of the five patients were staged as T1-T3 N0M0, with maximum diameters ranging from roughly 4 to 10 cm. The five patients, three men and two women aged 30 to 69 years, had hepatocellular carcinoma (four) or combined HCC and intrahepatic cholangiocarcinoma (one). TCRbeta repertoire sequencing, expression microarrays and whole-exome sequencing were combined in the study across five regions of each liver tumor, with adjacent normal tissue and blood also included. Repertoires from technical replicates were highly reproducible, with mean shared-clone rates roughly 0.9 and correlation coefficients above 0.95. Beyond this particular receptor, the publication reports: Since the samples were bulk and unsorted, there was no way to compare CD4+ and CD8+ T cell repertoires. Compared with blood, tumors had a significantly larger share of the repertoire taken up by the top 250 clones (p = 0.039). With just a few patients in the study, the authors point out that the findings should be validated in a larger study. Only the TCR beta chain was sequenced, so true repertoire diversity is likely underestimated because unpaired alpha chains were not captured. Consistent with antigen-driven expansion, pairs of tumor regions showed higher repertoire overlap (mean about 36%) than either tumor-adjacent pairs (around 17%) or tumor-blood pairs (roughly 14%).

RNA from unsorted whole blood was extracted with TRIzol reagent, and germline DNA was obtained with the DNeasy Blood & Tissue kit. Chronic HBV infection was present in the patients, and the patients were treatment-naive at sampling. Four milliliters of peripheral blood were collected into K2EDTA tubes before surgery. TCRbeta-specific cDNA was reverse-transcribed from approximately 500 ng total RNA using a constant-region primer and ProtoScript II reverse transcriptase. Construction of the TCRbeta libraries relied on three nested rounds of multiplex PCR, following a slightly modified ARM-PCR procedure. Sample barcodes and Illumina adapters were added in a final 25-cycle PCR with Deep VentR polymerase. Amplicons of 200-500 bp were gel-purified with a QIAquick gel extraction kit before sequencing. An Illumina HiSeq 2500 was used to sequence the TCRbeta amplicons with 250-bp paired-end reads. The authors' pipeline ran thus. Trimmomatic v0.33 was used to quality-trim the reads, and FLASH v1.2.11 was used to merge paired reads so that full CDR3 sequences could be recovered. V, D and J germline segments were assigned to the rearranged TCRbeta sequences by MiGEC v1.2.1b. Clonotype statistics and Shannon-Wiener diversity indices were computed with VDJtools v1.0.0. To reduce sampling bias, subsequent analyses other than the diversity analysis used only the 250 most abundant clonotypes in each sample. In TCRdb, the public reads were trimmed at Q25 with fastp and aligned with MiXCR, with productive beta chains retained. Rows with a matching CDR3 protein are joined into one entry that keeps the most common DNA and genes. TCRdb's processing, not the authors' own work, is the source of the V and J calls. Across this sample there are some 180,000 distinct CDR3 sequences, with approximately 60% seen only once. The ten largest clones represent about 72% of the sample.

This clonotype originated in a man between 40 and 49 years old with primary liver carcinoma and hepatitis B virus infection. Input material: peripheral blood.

DNA sequence: TGCAGTGTTCAGGCCGGCCGTAACTATGGCTACACCTTC. It specifies CSVQAGRNYGYTF. The chain is made from TRBV29-1 and TRBJ1-2; the D gene is not confidently resolved. CDR1 is given as SQVTM and CDR2 as ANQGSEA, both from the germline V gene. The CDR3 sequence holds 13 residues, the cysteine and phenylalanine included. Only the CDR3 portion is preserved as DNA: 39 bases, with reading frame beginning at the first base.